These 27 T cell receptor beta chains came from one sample sequenced in a study of blood T cells in healthy people across ages. It was with a sample-barcoded 5' primer and a J-beta primer mix that a second PCR of about 6 to 12 cycles was run. TCRdb re-derived calls from the 5' RACE reads in MiXCR, one entry per CDR3 protein. The sample lists 450,000 to 650,000 distinct CDR3 sequences, approximately 25% occurring once. The sample was also reused in another study, on T cells of mothers and their children.

Source material: blood. The source is a boy aged 5 to 17 in good health.

This clonotype has a handful of counts. CDR3 nucleotide sequence: TGCAGTGCTAGAGAGGGGGGGACCTACGAGCAGTACTTC. Its translation: CSAREGGTYEQYF. V gene TRBV20-1 combines with J gene TRBJ2-7; 7 nucleotides align to TRBD2. The CDR3 length is 13 residues. The germline V gene has CDR1 DFQATT and CDR2 SNEGSKA (reference sequence). With V trimmed by 0 bases and J by 2 bases, 1 base remained unmatched.

The rearrangement joins TRBV3-1 to TRBJ2-2, with D possibly TRBD1 on 5 matching bases. The germline V and J ends were trimmed by 0 bases and 5 bases, with 10 bases remaining between them. The germline gives CDR1 LGHDT, CDR2 YNNKEL (reference sequence). CDR3 size: 15 residues. CDR3 residues: CASSQEIQGTGELFF. In DNA, the CDR3 is TGTGCCAGCAGCCAAGAGATCCAGGGTACCGGGGAGCTGTTTTTT.

The sample holds many counts of this clonotype. Here the CDR3 reads CASSESERNEQYF. CDR3 in DNA: TGCGCCAGCAGTGAGTCTGAACGGAACGAGCAGTACTTC. The rearrangement links TRBV10-2 to TRBJ2-7; D is undetermined. This CDR3 comprises 13 residues. Germline V lookup: CDR1 WSHSY, CDR2 SAAADI. V was shortened by 0 bases and J by 5 bases, with 8 bases between the two germline ends.

CDR3 in amino acids: CASIPGGFTEAFF. As DNA, the CDR3 is TGTGCCAGCATCCCCGGGGGTTTCACTGAAGCTTTCTTT. J is TRBJ1-1 and V is TRBV6-5; D is possibly TRBD1 (5 bases). The CDR3 runs to 13 residues. Germline V CDR1 and CDR2: MNHEY, SVGAGI. Trimming cost V 7 bases and J 4 bases, with 13 bases left between them.

The table lists this clonotype with many counts. The rearrangement links TRBV7-9 to TRBJ1-2, with 7 bases fitting TRBD1. The germline V gene has CDR1 SEHNR and CDR2 FQNEAQ (reference sequence). The CDR3 has 17 residues. V lost 5 bases and J lost 4; bases outside the gene matches: 16. The CDR3 nucleotides are TGTGCCAGCAGCGCCTACACCCTGGGACAGCCGACCTATGGCTACACCTTC. It translates to CASSAYTLGQPTYGYTF.

V gene TRBV9 combines with J gene TRBJ2-7; D possibly corresponds to TRBD1 (6 bases). V lost 3 bases, J lost 0 bases, and 10 bases lay in between. Germline V gene sequence: CDR1 SGDLS, CDR2 YYNGEE. The CDR3 covers 14 residues. The DNA of the CDR3 is TGTGCCAGCAGCGCGGACAGTAGCTCCTACGAGCAGTACTTC. Translated, it gives CASSADSSSYEQYF.

The chain uses TRBV7-9 and TRBJ2-5; perhaps TRBD2 as D (7 bases). Trimming shortened V by 5 bases and J by 5 bases, and 18 bases separated the two germline ends. Germline CDR1 SEHNR, CDR2 FQNEAQ (reference sequence). The CDR3 is made up of 15 amino acids. CDR3 residues: CASSQSRGREETQYF. For the CDR3, the DNA is TGTGCCAGCAGCCAAAGTCGGGGGCGGGAGGAGACCCAGTACTTC.

The genes are TRBV4-1 and TRBJ2-3, with D hard to call. Germline lookup yields CDR1 MGHRA and CDR2 YSYEKL. The CDR3 spans 14 residues. Trimming removed 0 bases at V and 6 bases at J, with 10 bases between. The CDR3 nucleotides read TGCGCCAGCAGCCAAGATATGACTGCCGATACGCAGTATTTT. Encoded protein: CASSQDMTADTQYF.

This clonotype was observed a few times. The rearrangement uses TRBV9 and TRBJ2-3; D gene unclear. Looked up from germline, CDR1 is SGDLS and CDR2 is YYNGEE. This CDR3 contains 14 residues. The V and J ends lost 0 bases and 0 bases respectively, with 5 bases between them. CDR3 sequence (DNA): TGTGCCAGCAGCGTAGGTATGAGCACAGATACGCAGTATTTT. It translates to CASSVGMSTDTQYF. Full variable domain (rest looked up from reference TRBV9 and TRBJ2-3): DSGVTQTPKHLITATGQRVTLRCSPRSGDLSVYWYQQSLDQGLQFLIQYYNGEERAKGNILERFSAQQFPDLHSELNLSSLELGDSALYFCASSVGMSTDTQYFGPGTRLTVL.

This clonotype showed up just a few times. The chain carries TRBV6-5 and TRBJ1-1, with 8 nucleotides matching TRBD1. The CDR3 has 14 residues. The junction had 2 bases not matched to a gene; V was cut back by 0 bases and J by 5 bases. Germline CDR1 is MNHEY and CDR2 is SVGAGI. The chain's CDR3 is CASSYSGQGTEAFF. CDR3 DNA: TGTGCCAGCAGTTACTCAGGACAGGGTACTGAAGCTTTCTTT.

This chain joins TRBV6-2 or TRBV6-3 and TRBJ2-7; TRBD2 matches 8 bases. The J call may be mistaken, given a closer DNA end match to TRBJ2-5. Germline-derived CDR1 and CDR2 are MNHEY and SVGEGT. The CDR3 spans 13 residues. The chain's CDR3 is CASRKREQETQYF. In DNA, the CDR3 is TGTGCCAGCAGGAAGCGGGAGCAAGAGACCCAGTACTTC.

The sample holds one count of this clonotype. The chain links TRBV7-9 to TRBJ2-7; 7 nucleotides line up with TRBD2. The length of the CDR3 is 12 residues. The germline CDR1 and CDR2 sequences are SEHNR and FQNEAQ (reference sequence). With 5 bases clipped from V and 11 bases from J, the junction kept 9 bases outside the gene matches. CDR3 sequence (DNA): TGTGCCAGCAGCGAAATAGCGGGTCGGGAGTACTTC. Translating gives CASSEIAGREYF. Filled out from reference TRBV7-9 and TRBJ2-7, the complete variable domain reads DTGVSQNPRHKITKRGQNVTFRCDPISEHNRLYWYRQTLGQGPEFLTYFQNEAQLEKSRLLSDRFSAERPKGSFSTLEIQRTEQGDSAMYLCASSEIAGREYFGPGTRLTVT.

This chain connects TRBV28 to TRBJ2-1; TRBD2 matches 8 bases. The CDR3 totals 15 residues. J gave up 5 bases and V 3 bases, and 6 bases lay outside the gene matches. CDR1 and CDR2 from the germline V gene are MDHEN and SYDVKM. The DNA for the CDR3 is TGTGCCAGCAGTTTGGTGCGACTAGCGAACAATGAGCAGTTCTTC. Protein sequence: CASSLVRLANNEQFF. The full variable domain, in which reference TRBV28 and TRBJ2-1 provide the parts outside the CDR3, is DVKVTQSSRYLVKRTGEKVFLECVQDMDHENMFWYRQDPGLGLRLIYFSYDVKMKEKGDIPEGYSVSREKKERFSLILESASTNQTSMYLCASSLVRLANNEQFFGPGTRLTVL.

This clonotype was detected only a few times. The rearrangement links TRBV7-6 to TRBJ2-1; D is perhaps TRBD1 (5 bases). Looked up from germline, CDR1 is SGHVS and CDR2 is FNYEAQ. The CDR3 loop spans 14 amino acids. Trimming removed 4 bases from V and 7 bases from J, with 14 bases in between. CDR3: CASSSRDGPNEQFF. CDR3 coding DNA: TGTGCCAGCAGCTCCAGGGATGGTCCTAATGAGCAGTTCTTC.

There are a few counts of this clonotype. The chain combines TRBV12-3 or TRBV12-4 with TRBJ2-1, with TRBD2 matching over 9 bases. Trimming took 6 bases from V and 0 from J; bases not matched to a gene: 12. The CDR3 consists of 18 residues. CDR3 residues: CASSPPGGGVSSYNEQFF. The CDR3 DNA is TGTGCCAGCAGCCCTCCTGGCGGGGGGGTAAGCTCCTACAATGAGCAGTTCTTC.

This chain uses TRBV7-9 with TRBJ2-7, with 9 bases identical to TRBD1. The CDR3 is 15 residues long. V gave up 1 base and J gave up 4 bases; unmatched junction bases: 5. Per the germline V gene, CDR1 is SEHNR and CDR2 is FQNEAQ (reference sequence). The CDR3 DNA reads as TGTGCCAGCAGCTTAGTAGACAGGGGGAGGTACGAGCAGTACTTC. Translated, it gives CASSLVDRGRYEQYF.

The V call is TRBV20-1, the J call TRBJ2-7, with D unclear. This CDR3 has 15 residues. V lost 4 bases to trimming and J lost 6 bases, with 22 bases between them. Germline CDR1 and CDR2: DFQATT and SNEGSKA (reference sequence). The chain's CDR3 is CSANPADQERGEQYF. CDR3 nucleotide sequence: TGCAGTGCTAACCCGGCTGACCAGGAACGTGGCGAGCAGTACTTC.

This clonotype was recorded a few times. The chain employs TRBV24-1 and TRBJ1-1, with a tentative D call TRBD1 (5 bases). V lost 1 base, J lost 6 bases, and 8 bases lay in between. This CDR3 spans 13 amino acids. CDR1 and CDR2 from the germline V gene are KGHDR and SFDVKD. The CDR3 reads CATSDFAGAEAFF. The CDR3 DNA reads TGTGCCACCAGTGATTTCGCGGGGGCTGAAGCTTTCTTT.

The CDR3: CASSDTRGISYEQYF. CDR3 coding DNA: TGTGCCAGCAGTGATACGAGGGGAATATCCTACGAGCAGTACTTC. The chain recombines TRBV2 with TRBJ2-7; D is possibly TRBD1 or TRBD2 (5 bases each). The germline CDR1 and CDR2 sequences are SNHLY and FYNNEI. The V end lost 3 bases, the J end lost 1 base, and 13 bases lay between the germline ends. The CDR3 covers 15 residues.

The rearrangement links TRBV6-2 or TRBV6-3 to TRBJ2-5, with TRBD2 matching over 8 bases. V shed 8 bases, J shed 1 base, and the junction held 12 bases outside the gene matches. Germline values: CDR1 MNHEY, CDR2 SVGEGT. This CDR3 region has 16 residues. The CDR3 sequence is CASGGRLAQTQETQYF. Written as DNA, the CDR3 is TGTGCCAGCGGCGGGAGGCTAGCGCAAACCCAAGAGACCCAGTACTTC.

The chain is built from TRBV3-1 and TRBJ1-3; D is unclear. Germline V gives CDR1 LGHDT, CDR2 YNNKEL (reference sequence). Trimming removed 0 bases at V and 3 bases at J, with 15 bases between. This CDR3 region has 17 residues. As DNA, the CDR3 is TGTGCCAGCAGCCAAGATGGCTCGTACCTCTATGGAAACACCATATATTTT. This sequence encodes CASSQDGSYLYGNTIYF. Filled out from reference TRBV3-1 and TRBJ1-3, the complete variable domain reads DTAVSQTPKYLVTQMGNDKSIKCEQNLGHDTMYWYKQDSKKFLKIMFSYNNKELIINETVPNRFSPKSPDKAHLNLHINSLELGDSAVYFCASSQDGSYLYGNTIYFGEGSWLTVV.

This clonotype was recorded a few times. The chain combines TRBV4-3 with TRBJ2-7; 9 bases fit TRBD2. The CDR3 covers 14 residues. Trimming took 0 bases from V and 6 from J; bases not matched to a gene: 3. Germline V lookup: CDR1 LGHNA, CDR2 YSLEER. The CDR3 reads CASSQEGLATEQYF. CDR3 sequence (DNA): TGCGCCAGCAGCCAAGAGGGACTAGCAACCGAGCAGTACTTC.

This chain joins TRBV12-3 or TRBV12-4 and TRBJ2-4, with TRBD2 as a possible D gene (5 bases). Trimming pared 5 bases from V and 10 bases from J, leaving 15 bases between. This CDR3 is 13 amino acids long. In nucleotides, the CDR3 is TGTGCCAGCAGTGAAGGAAGTAGCGTGATTCAGTACTTC. This encodes CASSEGSSVIQYF.

V gene TRBV27 combines with J gene TRBJ2-7, with TRBD2 matching over 7 bases. CDR1 is MNHEY and CDR2 is SMNVEV in the germline V gene (reference sequence). The CDR3 extends over 15 amino acids. J was trimmed by 0 bases and V by 0 bases; bases with no gene match: 2. The CDR3 DNA sequence: TGTGCCAGCAGTTTATCACGCGGGAGCTCCTACGAGCAGTACTTC. Protein: CASSLSRGSSYEQYF.

The chain carries TRBV2 and TRBJ2-7; D perhaps matches TRBD2 (6 bases). The CDR3 is 15 amino acids. Germline CDR1 is SNHLY and CDR2 is FYNNEI. The V end was cut by 1 base, the J end by 2 bases, with 12 bases between. CDR3 nucleotides: TGTGCCAGCAGTGAAGGGGGGGTAAATCCCTACGAGCAGTACTTC. Its translation is CASSEGGVNPYEQYF.

In the case of this clonotype: At one end, the junction sequence differs from germline, possibly due to a read error. The chain combines TRBV19 with TRBJ2-7, with TRBD1 identical over 8 bases. The CDR3 is made up of 12 amino acids. Germline V gene data show CDR1 as LNHDA and CDR2 as SQIVND (reference sequence). CDR3 residues: CASSKGDRDRIF. The CDR3 bases are TGTGCCAGTAGCAAGGGCGACCGGGACAGGATCTTC. Full variable domain (rest looked up from reference TRBV19 and TRBJ2-7): DGGITQSPKYLFRKEGQNVTLSCEQNLNHDAMYWYRQDPGQGLRLIYYSQIVNDFQKGDIAEGYSVSREKKESFPLTVTSAQKNPTAFYLCASSKGDRDRIFGPGTRLTVT.

This sequence joins TRBV11-2 and TRBJ2-3, with D possibly being TRBD2 (7 bases). Germline CDR1 and CDR2: SGHAT and FQNNGV. Trimming removed 1 base from V and 2 bases from J, with 28 bases in between. This CDR3 spans 21 amino acids. Here the CDR3 reads CASSLVISSASWGGATDTQYF. CDR3 sequence (DNA): TGTGCCAGCAGCTTAGTAATATCGTCGGCTAGCTGGGGGGGGGCCACAGATACGCAGTATTTT.